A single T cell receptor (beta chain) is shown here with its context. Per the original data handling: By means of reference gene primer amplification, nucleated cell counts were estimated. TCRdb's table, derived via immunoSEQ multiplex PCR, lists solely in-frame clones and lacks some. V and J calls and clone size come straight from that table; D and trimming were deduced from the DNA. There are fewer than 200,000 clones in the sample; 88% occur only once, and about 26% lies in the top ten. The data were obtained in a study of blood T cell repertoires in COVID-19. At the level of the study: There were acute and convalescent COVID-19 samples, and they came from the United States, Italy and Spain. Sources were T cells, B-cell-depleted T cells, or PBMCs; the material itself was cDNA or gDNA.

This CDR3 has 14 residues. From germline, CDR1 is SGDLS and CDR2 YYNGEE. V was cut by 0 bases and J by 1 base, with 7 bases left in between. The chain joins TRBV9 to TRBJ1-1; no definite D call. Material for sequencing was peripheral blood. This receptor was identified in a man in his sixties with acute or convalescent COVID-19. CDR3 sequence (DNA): TGTGCCAGCAGCGTAGTGTGGCAGAACACTGAAGCTTTCTTT. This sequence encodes CASSVVWQNTEAFF.